This T cell receptor (beta chain) emerged from a study of blood T cell repertoires in COVID-19. Study details: The cDNA or gDNA used as material had been derived from T cells, B-cell-depleted T cells, or PBMCs.

In the authors' methods: Reference gene primer amplification gave estimated nucleated cell counts. Sequenced by immunoSEQ multiplex PCR; TCRdb stores in-frame clones only, minus some. V and J calls and clone size come straight from that table; D and trimming were deduced from the DNA. This table holds tens of thousands of clones, about four fifths found once. The CDR3 runs to 16 residues. V lost 4 bases and J lost 11; bases outside the gene matches: 17. From germline, CDR1 is SGDLS and CDR2 YYNGEE. The genes are TRBV9 and TRBJ2-3; 9 nucleotides match TRBD1. This TCR was recovered from a human donor in a cohort sampled during active COVID-19. Sequenced material: peripheral blood. CDR3 protein: CASSPGLGAPGQGQYF. The CDR3 nucleotides are TGTGCCAGCAGCCCGGGTTTGGGGGCACCGGGACAGGGGCAGTATTTT.